This TCR beta chain was identified during a study of blood T cells in healthy people across ages. Then a second PCR, running about 6 to 11 cycles, was carried out with a sample-barcoded 5' primer and a J-beta primer mix. MiXCR, run by TCRdb on the 5' RACE reads, gives a single entry per CDR3 protein. This table has 600,000 to 850,000 distinct CDR3 sequences, roughly 44% appearing once. CDR1 and CDR2 from the germline V gene are DFQATT and SNEGSKA (reference sequence). The CDR3 totals 12 residues. V was clipped by 4 bases and J by 3 bases; unmatched bases: 0. The gene calls are TRBV20-1 and TRBJ2-7; 10 positions match TRBD2. Input material: blood. This clonotype was sampled from a woman aged 55-70 years in good health. The CDR3 region has the DNA TGCAGTGCTAAGCGGGAGGGCTACGAGCAGTACTTC. Translation gives CSAKREGYEQYF.